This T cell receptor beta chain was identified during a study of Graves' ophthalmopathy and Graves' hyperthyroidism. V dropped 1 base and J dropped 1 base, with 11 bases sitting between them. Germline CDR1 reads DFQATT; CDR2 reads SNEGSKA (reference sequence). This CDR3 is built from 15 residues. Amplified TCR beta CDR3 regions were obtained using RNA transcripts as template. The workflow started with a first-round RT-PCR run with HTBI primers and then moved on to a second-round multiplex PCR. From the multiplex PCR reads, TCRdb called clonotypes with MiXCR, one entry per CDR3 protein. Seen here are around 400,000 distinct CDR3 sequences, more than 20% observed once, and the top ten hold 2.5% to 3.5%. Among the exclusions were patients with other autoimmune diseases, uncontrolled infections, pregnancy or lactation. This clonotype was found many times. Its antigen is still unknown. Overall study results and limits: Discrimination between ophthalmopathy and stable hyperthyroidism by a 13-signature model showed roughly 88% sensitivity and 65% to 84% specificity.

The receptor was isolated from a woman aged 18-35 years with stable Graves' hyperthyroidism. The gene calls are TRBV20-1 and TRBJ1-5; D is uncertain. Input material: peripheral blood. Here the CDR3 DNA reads TGCAGTGCTAGAGGTGGGTTGGGGAGCAATCAGCCCCAGCATTTT. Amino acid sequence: CSARGGLGSNQPQHF.